The rows below give T cell receptor beta chains drawn from one sample of a study of T cell responses to AZD1222 COVID-19 vaccine. Assay: immunoSEQ multiplex PCR; the TCRdb copy retains only in-frame clones and omits some. The sample contains 130,000 to 150,000 clones, about 91% of which appear only once. Here the sequenced sample was peripheral blood, taken on day 0 of AZD1222 vaccination. The receptors originated from an adult in good health. CDR3s include the opening cysteine and the closing phenylalanine or tryptophan. Fields, in order: J gene, V gene, CDR3 protein.

j_gene: TRBJ1-4; v_gene: TRBV10-3; CDR3aa: CAISDGQGDATNEKLFF
j_gene: TRBJ1-1; v_gene: TRBV6-5; CDR3aa: CASSLIRGASEAFF
j_gene: TRBJ2-7; v_gene: TRBV7-8; CDR3aa: CASTPTGAYEQYF
j_gene: TRBJ1-2; v_gene: TRBV7-2; CDR3aa: CASSLRPGQGGGGYTF
j_gene: TRBJ1-2; v_gene: TRBV4-2; CDR3aa: CASSQAEYGYTF
j_gene: TRBJ2-7; v_gene: TRBV9; CDR3aa: CASSGNRGYEQYF
j_gene: TRBJ2-3; v_gene: TRBV2; CDR3aa: CASSPVFGDPTDTQYF
j_gene: TRBJ2-3; v_gene: TRBV19; CDR3aa: CASSVRTDTQYF
j_gene: TRBJ1-1; v_gene: TRBV5-1; CDR3aa: CASSLEGQVDTEAFF
j_gene: TRBJ1-1; v_gene: TRBV28; CDR3aa: CATYPGPLTEAFF
j_gene: TRBJ2-1; v_gene: TRBV4-2; CDR3aa: CASSQDPGTGANEQFF
j_gene: TRBJ1-2; v_gene: TRBV5-5; CDR3aa: CASSFNRPNGYTF
j_gene: TRBJ2-1; v_gene: TRBV10-3; CDR3aa: CAISGVRQGFNEQFF
j_gene: TRBJ2-6; v_gene: TRBV5-1; CDR3aa: CASSYTGAGANVLTF
j_gene: TRBJ2-5; v_gene: TRBV20-1; CDR3aa: CSASPLAGVGGETQYF
j_gene: TRBJ1-4; v_gene: TRBV29-1; CDR3aa: CSVGGRNNEKLFF
j_gene: TRBJ1-5; v_gene: TRBV21-1; CDR3aa: CASSPTPPQGGSNQPQHF
j_gene: TRBJ2-7; v_gene: TRBV4-1; CDR3aa: CASSQDLRGVSYEQYF
j_gene: TRBJ1-1; v_gene: TRBV29-1; CDR3aa: CSVEGTGGKNTEAFF
j_gene: TRBJ1-5; v_gene: TRBV19; CDR3aa: CASSIERLEPQHF
j_gene: TRBJ2-1; v_gene: TRBV6-7; CDR3aa: CASSYPRQGPAGGPRNEQFF
j_gene: TRBJ2-5; v_gene: TRBV7-9; CDR3aa: CASSLSVLETQYF
j_gene: TRBJ2-5; v_gene: TRBV12-2; CDR3aa: CASRFGGLAVQETQYF
j_gene: TRBJ2-3; v_gene: TRBV11-3; CDR3aa: CASSLDSASTDTQYF
j_gene: TRBJ1-2; v_gene: TRBV7-2; CDR3aa: CASSLGPNGGYGYTF
j_gene: TRBJ2-5; v_gene: TRBV28; CDR3aa: CASSPGDSQETQYF
j_gene: TRBJ1-2; v_gene: TRBV5-1; CDR3aa: CASGVDGGYTF
j_gene: TRBJ1-2; v_gene: TRBV12-3/TRBV12-4; CDR3aa: CASSPGQDYGYTF
j_gene: TRBJ1-6; v_gene: TRBV9; CDR3aa: CASALGNSPLHF
j_gene: TRBJ2-1; v_gene: TRBV12-3/TRBV12-4; CDR3aa: CASIGQGDNEQFF
j_gene: TRBJ1-6; v_gene: TRBV7-9; CDR3aa: CASSLASFAGSPLHF
j_gene: TRBJ1-6; v_gene: TRBV30; CDR3aa: CAWSVQGSTYNSPLHF
j_gene: TRBJ1-5; v_gene: TRBV6-5; CDR3aa: CASSRDRASNQPQHF
j_gene: TRBJ2-5; v_gene: TRBV4-3; CDR3aa: CASSQDTAETQYF
j_gene: TRBJ1-2; v_gene: TRBV24-1; CDR3aa: CATRPGPDLNYGYTF
j_gene: TRBJ1-1; v_gene: TRBV4-1; CDR3aa: CASSPQRGQAEAFF
j_gene: TRBJ1-3; v_gene: TRBV5-1; CDR3aa: CASSIGTRGNTIYF
j_gene: TRBJ2-3; v_gene: TRBV6-4; CDR3aa: CASSDPTGGTDTQYF
j_gene: TRBJ2-3; v_gene: TRBV3-1/TRBV3-2; CDR3aa: CASSRGQGAGTDTQYF
j_gene: TRBJ2-3; v_gene: TRBV3-1/TRBV3-2; CDR3aa: CASSGQRGSDTQYF
j_gene: TRBJ1-4; v_gene: TRBV19; CDR3aa: CATRTGSPGGEKLFF
j_gene: TRBJ1-6; v_gene: TRBV5-4; CDR3aa: CASSFGGGIGSPLHF
j_gene: TRBJ2-7; v_gene: TRBV7-6; CDR3aa: CASSGRGSEQYF
j_gene: TRBJ2-5; v_gene: TRBV27; CDR3aa: CASSPRGRETQYF
j_gene: TRBJ1-3; v_gene: TRBV18; CDR3aa: CASSPVGSGNTIYF
j_gene: TRBJ1-3; v_gene: TRBV18; CDR3aa: CASSPPVGSGNTIYF
j_gene: TRBJ2-3; v_gene: TRBV3-1/TRBV3-2; CDR3aa: CASSRGGLDTQYF
j_gene: TRBJ1-1; v_gene: TRBV4-1; CDR3aa: CASSQDPGRGDTEAFF